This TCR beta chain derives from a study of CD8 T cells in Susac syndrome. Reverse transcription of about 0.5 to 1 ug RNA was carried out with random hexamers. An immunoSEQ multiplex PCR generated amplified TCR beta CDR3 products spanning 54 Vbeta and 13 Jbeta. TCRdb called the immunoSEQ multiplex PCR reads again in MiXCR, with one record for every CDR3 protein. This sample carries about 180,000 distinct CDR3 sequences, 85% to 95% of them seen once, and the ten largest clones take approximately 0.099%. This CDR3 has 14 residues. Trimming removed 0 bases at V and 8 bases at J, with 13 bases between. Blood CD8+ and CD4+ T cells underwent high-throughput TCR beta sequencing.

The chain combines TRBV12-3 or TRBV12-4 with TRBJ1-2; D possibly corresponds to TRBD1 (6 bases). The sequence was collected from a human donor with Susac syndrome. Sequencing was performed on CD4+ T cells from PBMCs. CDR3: CASSLATGLGGYTF. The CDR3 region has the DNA TGTGCCAGCAGTTTAGCGACAGGTCTCGGCGGCTACACCTTC.